This passage covers 18 T cell receptor beta chains from one sample sequenced in a study of human T cells and chemical hapten exposure. Total RNA was isolated from whole blood that had not been fractionated. MiXCR was run by TCRdb on the 5' RACE reads, yielding one entry per CDR3 protein. The sample yields under 150,000 distinct CDR3 sequences, 15% to 20% seen once. These receptor sequences come from a human donor in good health.

This clonotype was counted only a few times. CDR3 loop: CASSPGLAADTQYF. Here the CDR3 DNA reads TGTGCCAGCAGCCCAGGACTAGCGGCAGATACGCAGTATTTT. The chain employs TRBV5-5 and TRBJ2-3; 10 bases line up with TRBD2. The junction had 3 bases not matched to a gene; V was cut back by 4 bases and J by 4 bases. In germline, CDR1 is SGHKS, CDR2 YYEKEE (reference sequence). There are 14 residues in the CDR3.

Comment on this clonotype: One end of the junction fails to match germline, which may point to a read error. V gene TRBV7-7 combines with J gene TRBJ2-5, with D perhaps TRBD2 (6 bases). Germline-derived CDR1 and CDR2 are SSHAT and FNYEAQ (reference sequence). There are 14 residues in the CDR3. Here the CDR3 DNA reads TGTGCTAGCAGCGCGGCGGGACGGCATACGGCCCAGTACTTC. Translating gives CASSAAGRHTAQYF.

V usage is TRBV14 and J usage is TRBJ2-3; TRBD2 agrees at 11 bases. This CDR3 has 15 residues. From germline, CDR1 is SGHDN and CDR2 FVKESK. Losses at the gene ends were 4 bases for V and 3 bases for J; bases not matched to a gene: 3. The DNA of the CDR3 is TGTGCCAGCAGCCCATGGACTAGCGGGACAGATACGCAGTATTTT. Translating it yields CASSPWTSGTDTQYF. Full variable domain (outside the CDR3, taken from reference TRBV14 and TRBJ2-3): EAGVTQFPSHSVIEKGQTVTLRCDPISGHDNLYWYRRVMGKEIKFLLHFVKESKQDESGMPNNRFLAERTGGTYSTLKVQPAELEDSGVYFCASSPWTSGTDTQYFGPGTRLTVL.

The V gene is TRBV7-3, the J gene TRBJ1-1; D remains ambiguous. The germline gives CDR1 SGHTA, CDR2 FQGTGA. The CDR3 runs 13 residues. The ends were cut back, 4 bases at V and 3 bases at J, with 9 bases in the middle. CDR3 in amino acids: CASSSQKHTEAFF. The DNA of the CDR3 is TGTGCCAGCAGCTCCCAAAAGCACACTGAAGCTTTCTTT. Variable domain in full (rest from reference TRBV7-3 and TRBJ1-1): GAGVSQTPSNKVTEKGKYVELRCDPISGHTALYWYRQSLGQGPEFLIYFQGTGAADDSGLPNDRFFAVRPEGSVSTLKIQRTERGDSAVYLCASSSQKHTEAFFGQGTRLTVV.

This clonotype turned up a few times. V is TRBV29-1 and J is TRBJ2-7; 8 nucleotides agree with TRBD2. Germline values: CDR1 SQVTM, CDR2 ANQGSEA. V was clipped by 7 bases and J by 2 bases; unmatched bases: 10. The CDR3 is 14 residues long. The CDR3 DNA is TGCAGCGCCGGGACCGTTAGCGGGGCCTACGAGCAGTACTTC. Amino acids: CSAGTVSGAYEQYF.

The chain links TRBV10-3 to TRBJ2-7; D unclear. Per the germline V gene, CDR1 is ENHRY and CDR2 is SYGVKD. The CDR3 has 15 residues. V was pared by 8 bases and J by 3 bases, with 20 bases between. The CDR3: CAIGKGSGPIYEQYF. CDR3 DNA sequence: TGTGCCATCGGGAAGGGATCAGGTCCGATCTACGAGCAGTACTTC.

This clonotype has only a few counts. V usage is TRBV23-1 and J usage is TRBJ2-1, with D tentatively TRBD1 (5 bases). TRBV23-1 is identified as an open reading frame with a role that is uncertain. The V end was cut by 4 bases, the J end by 0 bases, with 7 bases between. The CDR3 has 14 amino acids. The CDR3 sequence is CASSRGSSYNEQFF. The CDR3 nucleotides read TGCGCCAGCAGTCGGGGCAGCTCCTACAATGAGCAGTTCTTC.

The chain couples TRBV7-2 to TRBJ2-7; no clear D. The length of the CDR3 is 14 residues. Trimming shortened V by 3 bases and J by 2 bases, and 11 bases separated the two germline ends. Germline V gene sequence: CDR1 SGHTA, CDR2 FQGNSA. The CDR3 spells CASSFEQLTYEQYF. CDR3 bases: TGTGCCAGCAGCTTCGAACAGCTGACCTACGAGCAGTACTTC.

The genes are TRBV6-2 or TRBV6-3 and TRBJ2-3; D might be TRBD1 (6 bases). V lost 0 bases to trimming and J lost 14 bases, with 18 bases between them. The CDR3 length is 14 residues. Germline V gene lookup returns CDR1 MNHEY and CDR2 SVGEGT. The CDR3 loop is CASSYSPEGTTPYF. In nucleotides, the CDR3 is TGTGCCAGCAGTTACTCACCCGAGGGGACAACCCCGTATTTT.

V gene TRBV10-3 combines with J gene TRBJ2-3; TRBD2 matches at 10 bases. Germline loops: CDR1 ENHRY, CDR2 SYGVKD. Unmatched junction bases numbered 5, after V lost 7 bases and J lost 4 bases. The CDR3 sequence is 14 residues long. CDR3 amino acids: CAINSAGGADTQYF. CDR3 in DNA: TGTGCCATCAACTCAGCGGGAGGGGCAGATACGCAGTATTTT.

This clonotype occurred a few times. This sequence joins TRBV29-1 and TRBJ2-1; 11 bases are a match to TRBD2. This CDR3 comprises 14 residues. J lost 3 bases, V lost 6 bases, and 4 bases had no gene match. Germline V gives CDR1 SQVTM, CDR2 ANQGSEA. CDR3 sequence reads: CSVEGLAVYNEQFF. The DNA for the CDR3 is TGCAGCGTCGAGGGACTAGCGGTCTACAATGAGCAGTTCTTC.

This clonotype was detected only a few times. This sequence joins TRBV9 and TRBJ2-1, with 12 nucleotides matching TRBD1. From germline, CDR1 is SGDLS and CDR2 YYNGEE. The junction had 7 bases not matched to a gene; V was cut back by 3 bases and J by 9 bases. The CDR3 consists of 15 residues. The CDR3: CASSARDRGLGEQFF. In DNA, the CDR3 is TGTGCCAGCAGCGCCCGGGACAGGGGGCTAGGTGAGCAGTTCTTC.

This clonotype was picked up a small number of times. The CDR3 nucleotides read TGCAGTGCTAAGGCCCGCTCTGGTTCTTTCAATCAGCCCCAGCATTTT. Translating it yields CSAKARSGSFNQPQHF. The chain uses TRBV20-1 and TRBJ1-5; D not resolved. The V and J ends lost 4 bases and 3 bases respectively, with 19 bases between them. The CDR3 totals 16 residues. CDR1 DFQATT and CDR2 SNEGSKA come from the germline V gene (reference sequence).

This clonotype was picked up a small number of times. The chain employs TRBV12-3 or TRBV12-4 and TRBJ1-2; D might be TRBD1 (5 bases). V was cut by 4 bases and J by 4 bases, with 13 bases left in between. The CDR3 spans 14 residues. DNA of the CDR3: TGTGCCAGCAGTTCCAATCGACAGCTCTATGGCTACACCTTC. Its translation: CASSSNRQLYGYTF.

V gene TRBV12-3 or TRBV12-4 combines with J gene TRBJ2-7, with a tentative D call TRBD2 (6 bases). The CDR3 extends over 14 amino acids. With 4 bases removed from V and 4 bases from J, the gap between germline ends came to 14 bases. CDR3 loop: CASSYSLARYEQYF. CDR3 coding DNA: TGTGCCAGCAGTTATTCTCTAGCGAGGTACGAGCAGTACTTC.

The chain carries TRBV6-5 and TRBJ1-4, with D possibly being TRBD1 (5 bases). The length of the CDR3 is 16 residues. Germline lookup yields CDR1 MNHEY and CDR2 SVGAGI. V gave up 0 bases and J gave up 0 bases, with 8 bases separating them. CDR3 amino acids: CASSYSGVATNEKLFF. CDR3 sequence (DNA): TGTGCCAGCAGTTACTCGGGGGTTGCAACTAATGAAAAACTGTTTTTT.

This clonotype was seen more than once but under ten times. This chain connects TRBV28 to TRBJ2-1; D not resolved. Per germline, CDR1 MDHEN and CDR2 SYDVKM. There are 15 residues in the CDR3. Deletions cut 6 bases from V and 7 bases from J, with 19 bases between. The CDR3 protein is CASSPGASRWNEQFF. CDR3 DNA sequence: TGTGCCAGCAGCCCCGGTGCCTCGAGGTGGAATGAGCAGTTCTTC.

This chain links TRBV12-3 or TRBV12-4 with TRBJ2-5; 8 nucleotides match TRBD2. The CDR3 extends over 15 amino acids. V lost 3 bases, J lost 4 bases, and 7 bases stayed unmatched. CDR3 amino acids: CASSLSGTRIETQYF. In nucleotides, the CDR3 is TGTGCCAGCAGTTTGAGCGGGACTAGGATAGAGACCCAGTACTTC.